The table lists the clone carrying this T cell receptor beta chain with a few counts. Its antigen is as yet unknown. Every isolated RNA sample was fully reverse transcribed, so sequencing captured expressed TCRB transcripts. Sequenced by immunoSEQ multiplex PCR; TCRdb stores in-frame clones only, minus some. The sample has fewer than 70,000 clones, approximately 60% seen once. The data were taken from a study of beta chain features in type 1 diabetes. General study points: Shorter TCRB CDR3s, moderately but significantly so, were found in Type 1 diabetes patients in all four CD4+ subsets.

The TCR was taken from a woman aged 25 to 39 with type 1 diabetes. Material: stem cell memory CD4+ T cells from blood.

CDR3 amino acids: CASRAPGDNEQFF. CDR3 DNA: TGTGCCAGCAGAGCCCCGGGGGACAATGAGCAGTTCTTC. The V and J genes are TRBV7-3 and TRBJ2-1; perhaps TRBD2 as D (6 bases). This CDR3 has 13 amino acids. CDR1 is SGHTA and CDR2 is FQGTGA in the germline V gene. Trimming stripped 6 bases from V and 5 bases from J, with 11 bases between.